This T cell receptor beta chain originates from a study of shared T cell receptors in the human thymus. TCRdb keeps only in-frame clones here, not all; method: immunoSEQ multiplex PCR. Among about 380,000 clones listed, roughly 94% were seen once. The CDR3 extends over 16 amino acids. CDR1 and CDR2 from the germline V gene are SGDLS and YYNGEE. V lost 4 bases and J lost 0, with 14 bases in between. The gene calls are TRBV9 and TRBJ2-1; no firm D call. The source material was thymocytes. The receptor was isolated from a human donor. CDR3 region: CASSSRLVSSYNEQFF. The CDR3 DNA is TGTGCCAGCAGCTCCCGACTGGTGAGCTCCTACAATGAGCAGTTCTTC.